This TCR beta chain originates from a study of memory CD4+ T cells and cytomegalovirus serostatus. Study background: This sample comes from healthy Belgian adults, about 10 CMV seropositive, roughly 22 seronegative.

Germline CDR1 is SGHNT and CDR2 is YENEEA. V lost 5 bases, J lost 3 bases, and 14 bases lay in between. This CDR3 spans 15 amino acids. Per the original data handling: After removing out-of-frame reads, millions of distinct TCRbeta sequences remained. This table comes from immunoSEQ multiplex PCR, and its TCRdb copy is limited to in-frame clones, with some not included. V, J and clone size were drawn from that table, and D and trimming were deduced from the DNA. The sample yields roughly 84,000 clones, 80% seen once. The sort gate was single viable CD3+CD4+CD8-CD45RO+ cells for memory CD4+ T cells. This clonotype was obtained from an adult in good health and CMV-seronegative. Material for sequencing was memory CD4+ T cells from blood. V usage is TRBV11-3 and J usage is TRBJ2-1; D is undetermined. CDR3 sequence (DNA): TGTGCCAGCAGCCCAAGCGACTCTGGCTACAATGAGCAGTTCTTC. Translating gives CASSPSDSGYNEQFF.